This T cell receptor (beta chain) was sequenced for a study of post-analysis software for immune sequencing data (dated by TCRdb to about 2015). Regarding the study in general: Relapsing-remitting, secondary progressive and progressive-relapsing multiple sclerosis were recorded as disease courses, and subtype annotation was lacking for some patients. The patient repertoires were set against around eleven previously published healthy control repertoires from donors whose ages ranged from 6 to 25 years. A subset of samples was prepared in parallel using single-end sample barcoding, then pooled and co-amplified after Illumina adapter ligation.

Note on this clonotype: This clone's antigen is unknown. There are no base qualities to consult, and no much larger clone falls within one base.

Libraries were made using PCR. Sequencing was performed on an Illumina HiSeq 2500. To reduce PCR and sequencing biases, unique molecular identifiers were built into the TCR beta cDNA libraries. Some 500,000 cDNA molecules were obtained per 1 to 10 million input T cells, so each molecule approximated one T cell. Patient libraries were prepared and sequenced with the same protocol used for the earlier healthy control dataset. Samples belonging to the same batch were prepared together, multiplexed and sequenced on a shared HiSeq lane. In the source study's methods: Raw barcoded reads were processed with MIGEC, discarding single-read molecular identifier groups before consensus assembly and CDR3 extraction. Clonotype tables were post-analysed with VDJtools, and diversity was normalized by down-sampling all datasets to the smallest sample size. Repertoire overlap clustering matched CDR3 amino acid but not nucleotide sequences to correct batch-related cross-sample contamination. TCRdb applied fastp at Q25 and MiXCR to the public reads, then kept only in-frame beta chains. Entries that share a CDR3 protein sequence are merged under the most common genes and DNA. These V and J calls rely on TCRdb rather than the paper's analysis. The table for this sample lists fewer than 850,000 distinct CDR3 sequences; 30% of them were counted only once. Jointly, the top ten make up 0.55% to 0.65% of the sample.

The study at large found these results: Patients showed significantly higher frequencies than controls for several TRBV segments, among them TRBV5-6, TRBV5-1 and TRBV20-1. When samples were clustered directly using the F measure, samples prepared in the same batch co-clustered strongly, which prompted a batch-effect correction. Multiple sclerosis patients had significantly lower normalized Chao1 diversity than controls, a result that suggests substantial peripheral T-cell clonal expansion. The control group was slightly older than the multiple sclerosis patient group.

TCR beta repertoires were profiled from peripheral blood of roughly 13 young patients with multiple sclerosis to demonstrate the VDJtools post-analysis software. The multiple sclerosis patients were children and adolescents between 6 and 15 years of age. V ends up 1 base short and J 0 bases short, with an unmatched junction base count of 14. According to the germline V gene, CDR1 reads SGHVS and CDR2 reads FQNEAQ. Counted from cysteine to phenylalanine, this CDR3 has 20 amino acids. The DNA shown is the 60-base CDR3, in frame from base 1. The chain links TRBV7-8 with TRBJ1-5, with 8 central nucleotides matching TRBD1. Material for sequencing was blood. This TCR came from a girl aged 10 to 17 with multiple sclerosis. The nucleotide sequence is given as TGTGCCAGCAGCTTAGTGGACGGTGGACAGGGCCCGGTTAGCAATCAGCCCCAGCATTTT. It is translated as CASSLVDGGQGPVSNQPQHF.